This T cell receptor beta chain originates from a study of blood T cells in healthy people across ages (dated by TCRdb to between 2014 and 2017). With regard to the full study: Template switching captured roughly one uniquely barcoded TCR beta cDNA molecule per two T cells in model experiments. To track age-related changes in TCR beta repertoire diversity, the study relied on deep sequencing normalized with unique cDNA molecular identifiers. The donors were split into four age groups: young (average about 15 years), middle-aged (39), aged (about 56) and long-lived (roughly 88). To avoid experimental bias, donors of different ages were spread randomly across the sequencing lanes. The study analyzed two additional independent replicas of 1 million unique cDNA reads from the same blood draw for two donors, one aged 18 to 30 and one aged 80 or older.

Here V drops 0 bases and J drops 6 bases, and the junction holds 6 bases not matched to any gene. CDR1 is given as DFQATT and CDR2 as SNEGSKA, both from the germline V gene (reference sequence). Measured from the cysteine to the phenylalanine, the CDR3 is 14 residues long. Kept here is only the CDR3 DNA, which spans 42 bases and is read in frame from base 1. The 40 or so donors, aged about 6 to 95 years, were systemically healthy Caucasian individuals from Russia. Around 9.8 milliliters of peripheral blood were collected from each donor into EDTA-treated Vacutainer tubes. Ficoll-Paque density-gradient centrifugation was used to isolate PBMCs, with at least 6.5 million per sample. Total RNA, at least 5.5 micrograms per sample, was extracted from PBMCs with Trizol reagent. Naive CD45RAhigh/CD27high T cell percentages were measured by flow cytometry on a PBMC aliquot from every donor. The paper's findings and limits, for the study overall: Observed TCR beta diversity correlated strongly with the percentage of naive T cells measured by flow cytometry. Conclusive comparison of naive and antigen-experienced compartments was prevented by the profiling of bulk unsorted PBMCs. Because the CMV infection status of the donors was unknown, age-related changes in expanded clonotypes may potentially have been confounded. As age increased, observed TCR beta diversity per million T cells dropped in a roughly linear way, and a significant reduction was already evident by age 40. Estimates of total diversity based on one million sequenced T cells were considered lower bounds and underestimates. The long-lived group showed more naive CD4+ T cells, fewer expanded clones and increased TCR diversity than the aged group, suggesting age selection.

Libraries were prepared through 5' RACE. Sequencing instrument: Illumina HiSeq 2500. The second PCR ran for roughly 7 to 11 cycles and used a J-beta primer mix along with a sample-barcoded 5' primer. A template-switch 5' adaptor carrying 12 random nucleotides introduced a unique molecular identifier onto each TCR beta cDNA molecule. Each sample yielded at least 3 million CDR3-containing paired-end reads. First-strand cDNA synthesis was performed from all RNA using the Mint cDNA synthesis kit, with priming by a TRBC-specific oligonucleotide. All cDNA was treated with uracil-DNA glycosylase and then went through a first 18-cycle PCR with the universal primers M1SS and BC2_uni_R. The authors' analysis ran thus. For normalization, 1 million high-quality reads, each with a distinct molecular identifier, were randomly selected from each sample. Reads sharing molecular identifiers were discarded rather than binned into consensus sequences. MiTCR, set to a Q25 quality threshold and the strictest error-elimination algorithm, was used for CDR3 identification, clonotype clustering and error correction. A nonparametric unseen species model with Euler transformation was used to estimate lower-bound total TCR beta diversity. The public sequencing data were trimmed at Q25 with fastp and processed into clonotypes with MiXCR by TCRdb, which kept only in-frame beta chains. One record per CDR3 amino acid sequence lists the most common genes and DNA. The V and J calls, along with clone size, are taken from TCRdb and not from the paper's own processing. This sample has over 1,300,000 distinct CDR3 sequences in its table, and almost 60% of those were observed once. The biggest ten clones account for roughly 7% of the sample.

Points on this clonotype: Its antigen specificity is not known. Per-base quality was not reported, and no clone a single base away is much larger than it.

The sequence derives from a man between 18 and 35 years old in good health. The chain was built from TRBV20-1 and TRBJ2-5; 8 central nucleotides agree with TRBD1. The sequenced sample was blood. The nucleotides read TGCAGTGCTAGAGATGTTCAGGGGGCACAGACCCAGTACTTC. Its protein reads: CSARDVQGAQTQYF.